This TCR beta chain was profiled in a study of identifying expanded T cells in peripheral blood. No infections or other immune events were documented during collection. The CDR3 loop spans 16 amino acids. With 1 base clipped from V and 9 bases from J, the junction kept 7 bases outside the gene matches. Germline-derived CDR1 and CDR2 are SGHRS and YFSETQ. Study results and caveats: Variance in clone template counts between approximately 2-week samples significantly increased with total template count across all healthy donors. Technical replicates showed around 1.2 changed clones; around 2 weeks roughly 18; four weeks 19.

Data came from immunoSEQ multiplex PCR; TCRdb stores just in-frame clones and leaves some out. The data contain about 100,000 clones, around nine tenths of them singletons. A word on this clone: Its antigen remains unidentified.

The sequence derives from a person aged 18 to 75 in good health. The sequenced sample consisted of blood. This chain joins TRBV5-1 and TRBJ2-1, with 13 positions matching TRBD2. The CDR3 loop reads CASSLTSGRAGSEQFF. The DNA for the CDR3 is TGCGCCAGCAGCTTGACTAGCGGGAGGGCCGGGAGTGAGCAGTTCTTC.